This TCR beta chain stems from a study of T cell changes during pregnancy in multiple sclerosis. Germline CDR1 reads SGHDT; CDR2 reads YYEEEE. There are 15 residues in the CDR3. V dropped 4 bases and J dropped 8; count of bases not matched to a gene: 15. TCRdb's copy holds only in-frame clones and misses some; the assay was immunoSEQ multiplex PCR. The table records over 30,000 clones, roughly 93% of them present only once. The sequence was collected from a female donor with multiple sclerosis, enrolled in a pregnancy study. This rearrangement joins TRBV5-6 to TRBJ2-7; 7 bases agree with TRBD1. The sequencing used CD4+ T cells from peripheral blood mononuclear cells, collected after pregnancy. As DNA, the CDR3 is TGTGCCAGCAGCAACCCGACAGGGTCCGGGGTGAAGCAGTACTTC. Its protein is CASSNPTGSGVKQYF.